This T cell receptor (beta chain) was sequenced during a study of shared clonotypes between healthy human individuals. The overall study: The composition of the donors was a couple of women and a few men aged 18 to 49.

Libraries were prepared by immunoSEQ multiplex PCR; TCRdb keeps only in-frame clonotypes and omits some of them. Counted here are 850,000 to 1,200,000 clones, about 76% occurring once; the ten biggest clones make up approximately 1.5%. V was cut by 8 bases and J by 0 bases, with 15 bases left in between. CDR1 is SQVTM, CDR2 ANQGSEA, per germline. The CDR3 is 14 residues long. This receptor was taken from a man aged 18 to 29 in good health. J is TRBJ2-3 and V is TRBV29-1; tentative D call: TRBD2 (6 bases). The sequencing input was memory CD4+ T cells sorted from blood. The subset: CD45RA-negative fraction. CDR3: CSLYRSGSTDTQYF. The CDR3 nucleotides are TGCAGCCTCTACCGTAGCGGAAGCACAGATACGCAGTATTTT.